This T cell receptor (beta chain) was found in a study of blood T cell repertoires in COVID-19. Turning to the study itself: Acute and convalescent COVID-19 specimens originated in the United States, Italy and Spain.

TCRdb's copy holds only in-frame clones and misses some; the assay was immunoSEQ multiplex PCR. Among approximately 300,000 clones listed, roughly 83% were seen once. V was pared by 4 bases and J by 6 bases, with 6 bases of the junction left unmatched. The germline CDR1 and CDR2 sequences are SGDLS and YYNGEE. The CDR3 is 13 amino acids. This clone was counted only a few times. The chain carries TRBV9 and TRBJ1-1, with 7 bases matching TRBD1. The specimen was peripheral blood. The clonotype was recovered from a woman between 45 and 60 years old with acute or convalescent COVID-19. CDR3 loop: CASSTTGDPEAFF. The CDR3 nucleotides read TGTGCCAGCAGCACAACAGGGGACCCTGAAGCTTTCTTT.